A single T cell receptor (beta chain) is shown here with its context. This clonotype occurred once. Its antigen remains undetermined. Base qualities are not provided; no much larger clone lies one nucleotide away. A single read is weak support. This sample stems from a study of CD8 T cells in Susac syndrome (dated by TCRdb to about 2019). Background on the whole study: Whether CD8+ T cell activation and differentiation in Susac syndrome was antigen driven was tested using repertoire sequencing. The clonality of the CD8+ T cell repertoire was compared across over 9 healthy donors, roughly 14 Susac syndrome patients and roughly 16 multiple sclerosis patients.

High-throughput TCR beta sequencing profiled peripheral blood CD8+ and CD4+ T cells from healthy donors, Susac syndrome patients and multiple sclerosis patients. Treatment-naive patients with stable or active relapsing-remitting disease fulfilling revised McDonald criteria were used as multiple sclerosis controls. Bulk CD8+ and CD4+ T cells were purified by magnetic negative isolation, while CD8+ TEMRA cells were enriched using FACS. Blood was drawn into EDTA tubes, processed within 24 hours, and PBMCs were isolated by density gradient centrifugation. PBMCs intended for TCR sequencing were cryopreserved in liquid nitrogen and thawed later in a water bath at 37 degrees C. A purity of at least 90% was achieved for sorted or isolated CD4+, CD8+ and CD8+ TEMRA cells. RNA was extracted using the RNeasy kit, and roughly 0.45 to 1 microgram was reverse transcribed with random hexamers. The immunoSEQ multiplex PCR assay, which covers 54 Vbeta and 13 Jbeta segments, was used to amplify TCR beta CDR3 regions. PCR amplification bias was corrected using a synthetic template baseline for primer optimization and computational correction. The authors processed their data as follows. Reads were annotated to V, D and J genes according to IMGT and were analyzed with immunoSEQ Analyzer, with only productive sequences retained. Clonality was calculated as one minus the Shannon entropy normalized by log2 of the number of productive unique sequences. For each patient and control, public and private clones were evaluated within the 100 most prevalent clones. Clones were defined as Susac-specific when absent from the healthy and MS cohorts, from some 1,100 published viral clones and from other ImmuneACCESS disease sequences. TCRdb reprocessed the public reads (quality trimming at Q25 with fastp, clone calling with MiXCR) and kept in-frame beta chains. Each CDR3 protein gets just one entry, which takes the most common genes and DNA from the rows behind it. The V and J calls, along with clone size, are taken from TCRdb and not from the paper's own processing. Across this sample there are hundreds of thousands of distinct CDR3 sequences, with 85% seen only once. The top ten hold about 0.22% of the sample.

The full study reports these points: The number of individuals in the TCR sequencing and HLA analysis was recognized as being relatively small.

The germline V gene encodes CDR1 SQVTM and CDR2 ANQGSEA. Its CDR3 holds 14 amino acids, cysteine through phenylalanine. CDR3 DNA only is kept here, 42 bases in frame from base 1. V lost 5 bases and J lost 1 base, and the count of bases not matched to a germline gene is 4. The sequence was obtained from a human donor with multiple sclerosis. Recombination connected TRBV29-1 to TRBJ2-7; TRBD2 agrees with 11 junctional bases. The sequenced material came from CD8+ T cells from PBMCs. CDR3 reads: CSVLAGGPSYEQYF. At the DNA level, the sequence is TGCAGCGTTTTAGCGGGAGGGCCTTCCTACGAGCAGTACTTC.